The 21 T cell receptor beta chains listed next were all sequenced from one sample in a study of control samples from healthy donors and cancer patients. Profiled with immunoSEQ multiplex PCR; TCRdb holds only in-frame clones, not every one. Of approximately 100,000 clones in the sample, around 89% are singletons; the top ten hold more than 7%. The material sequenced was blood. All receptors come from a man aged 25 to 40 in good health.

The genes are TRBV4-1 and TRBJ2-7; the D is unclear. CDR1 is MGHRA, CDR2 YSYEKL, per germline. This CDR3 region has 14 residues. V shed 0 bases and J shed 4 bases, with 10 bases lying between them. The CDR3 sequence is CASSQEEDGYEQYV. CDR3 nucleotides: TGCGCCAGCAGCCAAGAAGAGGACGGTTACGAGCAGTACGTC.

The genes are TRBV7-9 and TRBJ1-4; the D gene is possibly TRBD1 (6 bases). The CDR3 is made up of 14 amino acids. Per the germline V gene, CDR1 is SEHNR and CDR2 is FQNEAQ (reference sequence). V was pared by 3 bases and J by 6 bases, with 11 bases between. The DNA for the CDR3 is TGTGCCAGCAGCTTTAGGACAGATGATGAAAAACTGTTTTTT. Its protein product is CASSFRTDDEKLFF.

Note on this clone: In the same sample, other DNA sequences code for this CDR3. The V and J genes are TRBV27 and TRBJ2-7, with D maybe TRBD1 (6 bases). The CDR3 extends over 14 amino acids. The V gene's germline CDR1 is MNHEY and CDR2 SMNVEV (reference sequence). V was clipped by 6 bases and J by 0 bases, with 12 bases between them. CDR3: CASSSRGGSYEQYF. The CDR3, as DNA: TGTGCCAGCAGCTCCCGAGGGGGCTCCTACGAGCAGTACTTC.

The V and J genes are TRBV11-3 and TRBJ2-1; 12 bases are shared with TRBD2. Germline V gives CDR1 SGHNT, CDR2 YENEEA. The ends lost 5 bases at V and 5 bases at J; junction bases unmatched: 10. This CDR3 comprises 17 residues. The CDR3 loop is CASSNPLGLAGNNEQFF. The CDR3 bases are TGTGCCAGCAGCAACCCCCTTGGACTAGCGGGGAACAATGAGCAGTTCTTC.

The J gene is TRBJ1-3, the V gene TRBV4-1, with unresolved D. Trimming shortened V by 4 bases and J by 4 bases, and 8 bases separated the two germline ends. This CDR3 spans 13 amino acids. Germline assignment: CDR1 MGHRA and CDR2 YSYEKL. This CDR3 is CASSPRSGNTIYF. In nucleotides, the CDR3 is TGCGCCAGCAGCCCCCGGTCCGGAAACACCATATATTTT.

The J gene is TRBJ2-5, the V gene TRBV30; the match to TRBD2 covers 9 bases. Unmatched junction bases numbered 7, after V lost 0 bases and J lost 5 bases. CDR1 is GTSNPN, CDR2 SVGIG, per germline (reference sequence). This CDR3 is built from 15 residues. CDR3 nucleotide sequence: TGTGCCTGGAGTGTAGGGCTAGCGGGAATGGAGACCCAGTACTTC. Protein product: CAWSVGLAGMETQYF.

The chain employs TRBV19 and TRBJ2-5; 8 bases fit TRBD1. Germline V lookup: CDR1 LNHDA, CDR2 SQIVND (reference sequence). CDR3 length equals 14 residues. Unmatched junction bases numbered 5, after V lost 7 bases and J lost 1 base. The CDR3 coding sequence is TGTGCCAGTACCCCCGGACAGGGCCAAGAGACCCAGTACTTC. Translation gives CASTPGQGQETQYF.

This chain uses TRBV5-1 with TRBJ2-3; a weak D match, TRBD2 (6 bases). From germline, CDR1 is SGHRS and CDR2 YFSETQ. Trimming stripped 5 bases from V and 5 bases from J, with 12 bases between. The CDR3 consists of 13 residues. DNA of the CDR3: TGCGCCAGCAGTAAAACGGGGGAAGATACGCAGTATTTT. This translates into CASSKTGEDTQYF.

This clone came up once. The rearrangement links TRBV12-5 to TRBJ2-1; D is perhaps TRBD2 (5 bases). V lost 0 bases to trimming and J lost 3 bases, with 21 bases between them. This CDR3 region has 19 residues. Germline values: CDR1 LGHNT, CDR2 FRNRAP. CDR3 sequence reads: CASGLVPGMRLVDYNEQFF. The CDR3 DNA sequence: TGTGCTAGTGGTTTGGTACCCGGGATGAGACTCGTGGACTACAATGAGCAGTTCTTC.

The CDR3 region is CASTRTGLGNTIYF. DNA of the CDR3: TGTGCCAGTACCCGAACAGGATTGGGAAACACCATATATTTT. The chain couples TRBV19 to TRBJ1-3; D is perhaps TRBD1 (5 bases). V shed 7 bases and J shed 4 bases, with 14 bases lying between them. Germline V gene sequence: CDR1 LNHDA, CDR2 SQIVND (reference sequence). The CDR3 consists of 14 residues.

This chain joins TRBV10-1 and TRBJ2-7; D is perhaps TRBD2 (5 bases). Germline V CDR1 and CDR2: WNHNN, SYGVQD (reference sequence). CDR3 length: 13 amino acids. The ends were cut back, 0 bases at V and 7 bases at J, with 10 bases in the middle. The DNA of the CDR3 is TGCGCCAGCAGTGAGTCAATAACGGGGGAGCAGTACGTC. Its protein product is CASSESITGEQYV.

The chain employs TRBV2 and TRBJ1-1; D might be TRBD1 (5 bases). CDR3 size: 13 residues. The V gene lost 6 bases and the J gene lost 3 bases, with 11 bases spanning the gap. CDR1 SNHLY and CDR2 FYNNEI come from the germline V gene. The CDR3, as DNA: TGTGCCAGCAGGGGCTGGGGGGACACTGAAGCTTTCTTT. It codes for CASRGWGDTEAFF.

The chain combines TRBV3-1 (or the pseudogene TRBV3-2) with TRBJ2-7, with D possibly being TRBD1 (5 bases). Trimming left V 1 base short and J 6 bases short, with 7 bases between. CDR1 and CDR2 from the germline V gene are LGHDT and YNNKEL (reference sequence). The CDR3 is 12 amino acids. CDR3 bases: TGTGCCAGCAGCCAAGTTAGGGGCGAGCAGTACTTC. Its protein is CASSQVRGEQYF.

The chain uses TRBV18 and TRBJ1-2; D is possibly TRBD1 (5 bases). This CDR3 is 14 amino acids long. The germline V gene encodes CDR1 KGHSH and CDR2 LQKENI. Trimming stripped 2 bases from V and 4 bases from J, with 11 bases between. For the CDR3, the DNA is TGTGCCAGCTCACCAACAGGCGGGAGCTATGGCTACACCTTC. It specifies CASSPTGGSYGYTF.

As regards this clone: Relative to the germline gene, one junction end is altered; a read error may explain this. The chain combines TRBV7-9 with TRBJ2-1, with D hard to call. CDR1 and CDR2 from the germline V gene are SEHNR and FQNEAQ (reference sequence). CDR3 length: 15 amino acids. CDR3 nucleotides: TGTGCCAGCACCTTACGGGTTCTTTCCTACAATGAGCAGTTCTTC. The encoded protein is CASTLRVLSYNEQFF.

The CDR3 DNA reads as TGTGCCAGCAGCTACCATGGGGAAGAGACCCAGTACTTC. It translates to CASSYHGEETQYF. The chain has TRBV12-3 or TRBV12-4 and TRBJ2-5; D gene unclear. Trimming pared 6 bases from V and 3 bases from J, leaving 11 bases between. The CDR3 sequence is 13 residues long.

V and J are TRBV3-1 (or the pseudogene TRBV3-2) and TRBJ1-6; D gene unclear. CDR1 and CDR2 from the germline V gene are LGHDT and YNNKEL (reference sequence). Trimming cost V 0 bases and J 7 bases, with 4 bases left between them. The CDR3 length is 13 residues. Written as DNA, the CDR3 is TGTGCCAGCAGCCAAGATGTAAATTCACCCCTCCACTTT. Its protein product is CASSQDVNSPLHF.

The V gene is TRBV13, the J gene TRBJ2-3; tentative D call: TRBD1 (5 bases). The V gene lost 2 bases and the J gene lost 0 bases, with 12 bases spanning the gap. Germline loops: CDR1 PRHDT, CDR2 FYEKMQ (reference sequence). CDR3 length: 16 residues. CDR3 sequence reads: CASSLQGGSSTDTQYF. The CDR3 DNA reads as TGTGCCAGCAGCTTACAGGGCGGATCTAGCACAGATACGCAGTATTTT.

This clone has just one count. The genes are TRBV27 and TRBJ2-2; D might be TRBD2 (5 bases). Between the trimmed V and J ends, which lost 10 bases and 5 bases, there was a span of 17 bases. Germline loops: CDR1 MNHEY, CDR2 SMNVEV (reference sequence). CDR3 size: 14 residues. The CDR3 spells CATTRDRGTGELFF. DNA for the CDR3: TGTGCCACTACGAGGGATCGAGGGACCGGGGAGCTGTTTTTT.

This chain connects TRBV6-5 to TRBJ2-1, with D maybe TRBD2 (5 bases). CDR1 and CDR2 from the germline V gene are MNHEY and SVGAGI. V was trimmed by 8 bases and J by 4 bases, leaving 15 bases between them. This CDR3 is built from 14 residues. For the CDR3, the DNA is TGTGCCAGCGGAAGGGAGACTTCATACAATGAGCAGTTCTTC. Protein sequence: CASGRETSYNEQFF.

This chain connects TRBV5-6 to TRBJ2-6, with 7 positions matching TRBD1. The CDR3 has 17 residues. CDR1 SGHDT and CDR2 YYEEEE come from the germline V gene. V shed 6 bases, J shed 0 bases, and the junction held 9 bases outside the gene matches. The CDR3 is CASNHLTGFSGANVLTF. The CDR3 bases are TGTGCCAGCAACCATTTGACAGGGTTCTCTGGGGCCAACGTCCTGACTTTC.